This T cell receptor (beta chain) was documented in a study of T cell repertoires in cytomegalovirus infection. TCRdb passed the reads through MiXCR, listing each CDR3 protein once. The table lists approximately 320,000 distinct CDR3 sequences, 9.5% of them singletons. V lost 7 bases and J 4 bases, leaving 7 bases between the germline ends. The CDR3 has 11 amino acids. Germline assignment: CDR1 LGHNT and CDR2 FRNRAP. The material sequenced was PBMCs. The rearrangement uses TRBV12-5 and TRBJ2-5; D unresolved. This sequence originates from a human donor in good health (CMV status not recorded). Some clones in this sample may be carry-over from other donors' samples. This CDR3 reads CASVEIETQYF. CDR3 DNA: TGTGCTAGTGTCGAAATAGAGACCCAGTACTTC.